The rows below give T cell receptor beta chains drawn from one sample of a study of vaccination and CD4 T cells after COVID-19. TCRdb reprocessed the PCR reads via MiXCR and lists one record per CDR3 protein. The sample shows about 16,000 distinct CDR3 sequences, approximately 81% of them seen only once. These receptors are not linked to any known antigen. Sample: CD4+ T cells from blood, cultured in vitro, taken after SARS-CoV-2 vaccination. The origin of the receptors is a human donor who received a COVID-19 vaccine. CDR3s include the opening cysteine and the closing phenylalanine or tryptophan. A D gene is named only where the DNA matches it firmly. Size tells how often a clone was seen (once, few, many) or the class of an expanded clone, and some rows leave it out.

d_gene: TRBD1
v_gene: TRBV19
j_gene: TRBJ1-2
abundance: .
CDR3aa: CASSISLDRVDGYTF
CDR3nt: TGTGCCAGTAGTATCAGCCTGGACAGGGTGGATGGCTACACCTTC

d_gene: .
v_gene: TRBV6-1
j_gene: TRBJ2-2
abundance: .
CDR3aa: CASTPAGMDTGELFF
CDR3nt: TGTGCCAGCACCCCCGCGGGCATGGACACCGGGGAGCTGTTTTTT

d_gene: .
v_gene: TRBV7-9
j_gene: TRBJ1-1
abundance: .
CDR3aa: CAVEVVGSGGPEAFF
CDR3nt: TGTGCCGTCGAGGTAGTGGGGTCAGGCGGTCCTGAAGCTTTCTTT

d_gene: .
v_gene: TRBV6-1
j_gene: TRBJ1-2
abundance: .
CDR3aa: CASSELVAGLYGYTF
CDR3nt: TGTGCCAGCAGTGAACTCGTGGCAGGTCTATATGGCTACACCTTC

d_gene: TRBD1
v_gene: TRBV27
j_gene: TRBJ1-6
abundance: .
CDR3aa: CASSRGGTGSGLAF
CDR3nt: TGTGCCAGCAGTCGCGGTGGGACAGGTTCAGGTCTAGCCTTT

d_gene: TRBD1
v_gene: TRBV12-5
j_gene: TRBJ2-7
abundance: .
CDR3aa: CASGIQGASYEQYF
CDR3nt: TGTGCTAGTGGGATACAGGGGGCCTCCTACGAGCAGTACTTC

d_gene: .
v_gene: TRBV15
j_gene: TRBJ2-5
abundance: .
CDR3aa: CATSRVGEETQYF
CDR3nt: TGTGCCACCAGCAGAGTGGGGGAAGAGACCCAGTACTTC

d_gene: .
v_gene: TRBV4-1
j_gene: TRBJ1-5
abundance: few
CDR3aa: CASSQGWGHQPQHF
CDR3nt: TGCGCCAGCAGCCAAGGTTGGGGGCACCAGCCCCAGCATTTT

d_gene: .
v_gene: TRBV10-3
j_gene: TRBJ1-5
abundance: .
CDR3aa: CATAGGNNQPQHF
CDR3nt: TGTGCCACGGCGGGGGGGAACAATCAGCCCCAGCATTTT

d_gene: TRBD1
v_gene: TRBV5-4
j_gene: TRBJ2-3
abundance: .
CDR3aa: CASSLASNRGGDTDTQYF
CDR3nt: TGTGCCAGCAGCTTGGCCTCTAACAGGGGCGGCGACACAGATACGCAGTATTTT

d_gene: .
v_gene: TRBV7-2
j_gene: TRBJ2-7
abundance: .
CDR3aa: CASSSDSLSYEQYF
CDR3nt: TGTGCCAGCAGCTCGGACTCCCTCTCCTACGAGCAGTACTTC

d_gene: .
v_gene: TRBV15
j_gene: TRBJ1-4
abundance: .
CDR3aa: CATSRPSRGRKLFF
CDR3nt: TGTGCCACCAGCAGACCCTCGAGGGGGAGAAAACTGTTTTTT

d_gene: TRBD1
v_gene: TRBV6-1
j_gene: TRBJ1-2
abundance: .
CDR3aa: CASTLTGGGYGYTF
CDR3nt: TGTGCCAGCACCCTGACAGGGGGCGGCTATGGCTACACCTTC

d_gene: TRBD1
v_gene: TRBV6-5
j_gene: TRBJ1-2
abundance: .
CDR3aa: CASSLSGGKDGYTF
CDR3nt: TGTGCCAGCAGTTTGTCAGGGGGCAAAGATGGCTACACCTTC

d_gene: TRBD1
v_gene: TRBV25-1
j_gene: TRBJ1-6
abundance: .
CDR3aa: CASSSTEPGQGAYNSPLHF
CDR3nt: TGTGCCAGCAGTTCCACTGAACCGGGACAGGGAGCCTATAATTCACCCCTCCACTTT

d_gene: .
v_gene: TRBV7-6
j_gene: TRBJ2-3
abundance: .
CDR3aa: CASSLYLSTDTQYF
CDR3nt: TGTGCCAGCAGCTTATATCTAAGCACAGATACGCAGTATTTT

d_gene: TRBD1
v_gene: TRBV20-1
j_gene: TRBJ1-1
abundance: .
CDR3aa: CSAKGQRNTEAFF
CDR3nt: TGCAGTGCAAAGGGACAGCGGAACACTGAAGCTTTCTTT

d_gene: .
v_gene: TRBV6-5
j_gene: TRBJ1-2
abundance: once
CDR3aa: CASSYDSHYGYTF
CDR3nt: TGTGCCAGCAGTTACGACAGCCACTATGGCTACACCTTC

d_gene: .
v_gene: TRBV6-5
j_gene: TRBJ2-3
abundance: few
CDR3aa: CASSYGRVSTDTQYF
CDR3nt: TGTGCCAGCAGTTACGGGCGGGTGTCGACAGATACGCAGTATTTT

d_gene: .
v_gene: TRBV6-1
j_gene: TRBJ2-3
abundance: .
CDR3aa: CASSDRFADTQYF
CDR3nt: TGTGCCAGCAGTGATCGGTTTGCAGATACGCAGTATTTT

d_gene: .
v_gene: TRBV21-1
j_gene: TRBJ1-2
abundance: .
CDR3aa: CASSKGQDYGYTF
CDR3nt: TGTGCCAGCAGCAAAGGGCAGGACTATGGCTACACCTTC

d_gene: TRBD1
v_gene: TRBV30
j_gene: TRBJ1-1
abundance: .
CDR3aa: CARDRLNTEAFF
CDR3nt: TGTGCCAGGGACAGGCTGAACACTGAAGCTTTCTTT

d_gene: TRBD2
v_gene: TRBV2
j_gene: TRBJ2-3
abundance: medium-sized
CDR3aa: CASLGTRFDTQYF
CDR3nt: TGTGCCAGCCTGGGGACTAGGTTCGATACGCAGTATTTT

d_gene: .
v_gene: TRBV30
j_gene: TRBJ1-5
abundance: few
CDR3aa: CAWNLRENQPQHF
CDR3nt: TGTGCCTGGAATCTGAGAGAGAATCAGCCCCAGCATTTT

d_gene: .
v_gene: TRBV19
j_gene: TRBJ1-4
abundance: .
CDR3aa: CARPRERGGGKLFF
CDR3nt: TGTGCCAGACCTAGGGAAAGGGGTGGAGGAAAACTGTTTTTT

d_gene: .
v_gene: TRBV20-1
j_gene: TRBJ1-5
abundance: .
CDR3aa: CSAWTDSNQPQHF
CDR3nt: TGCAGTGCTTGGACAGATAGCAATCAGCCCCAGCATTTT

d_gene: .
v_gene: TRBV7-3
j_gene: TRBJ1-1
abundance: .
CDR3aa: CASSPDGQRNTEAFF
CDR3nt: TGTGCCAGCAGCCCAGACGGGCAGAGGAACACTGAAGCTTTCTTT

d_gene: .
v_gene: TRBV11-3
j_gene: TRBJ1-1
abundance: .
CDR3aa: CASSWLTGYNTEAFF
CDR3nt: TGTGCCAGCAGCTGGTTGACAGGTTATAACACTGAAGCTTTCTTT

d_gene: TRBD2
v_gene: TRBV20-1
j_gene: TRBJ2-5
abundance: few
CDR3aa: CSARSSGGHETQYF
CDR3nt: TGCAGTGCTAGAAGTAGCGGGGGTCACGAGACCCAGTACTTC

d_gene: TRBD2
v_gene: TRBV5-4
j_gene: TRBJ2-4
abundance: .
CDR3aa: CASSSGGKNIQYF
CDR3nt: TGTGCCAGCAGTAGCGGGGGCAAAAACATTCAGTACTTC

d_gene: .
v_gene: TRBV20-1
j_gene: TRBJ1-5
abundance: .
CDR3aa: CSANPLSNQPQHF
CDR3nt: TGCAGTGCCAATCCTCTTAGCAATCAGCCCCAGCATTTT

d_gene: .
v_gene: TRBV25-1
j_gene: TRBJ1-2
abundance: .
CDR3aa: CASSLQENYGYTF
CDR3nt: TGTGCCAGCAGTCTACAGGAAAACTATGGCTACACCTTC

d_gene: TRBD1
v_gene: TRBV6-5
j_gene: TRBJ1-1
abundance: .
CDR3aa: CASSWGQGSAFF
CDR3nt: TGTGCCAGCAGTTGGGGACAGGGTAGCGCTTTCTTT

d_gene: TRBD2
v_gene: TRBV7-2
j_gene: TRBJ2-5
abundance: .
CDR3aa: CASSSLLSGAQETQYF
CDR3nt: TGTGCCAGCAGCTCCTTACTTAGCGGGGCCCAAGAGACCCAGTACTTC

d_gene: .
v_gene: TRBV27
j_gene: TRBJ2-7
abundance: few
CDR3aa: CASSSRGDYEQYF
CDR3nt: TGTGCCAGCAGTTCCAGGGGTGACTACGAGCAGTACTTC